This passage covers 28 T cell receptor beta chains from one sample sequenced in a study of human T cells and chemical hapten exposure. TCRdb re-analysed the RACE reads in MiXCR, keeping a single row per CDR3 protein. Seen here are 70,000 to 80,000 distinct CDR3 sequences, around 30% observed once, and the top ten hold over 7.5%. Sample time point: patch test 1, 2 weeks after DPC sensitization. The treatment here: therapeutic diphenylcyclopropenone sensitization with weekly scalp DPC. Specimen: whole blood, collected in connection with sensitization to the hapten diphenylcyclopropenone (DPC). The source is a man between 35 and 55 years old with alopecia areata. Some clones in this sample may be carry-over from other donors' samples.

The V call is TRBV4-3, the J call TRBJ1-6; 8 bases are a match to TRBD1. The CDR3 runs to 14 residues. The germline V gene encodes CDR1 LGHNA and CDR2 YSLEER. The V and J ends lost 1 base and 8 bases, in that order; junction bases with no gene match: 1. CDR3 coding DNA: TGCGCCAGCAGCCAAGGGACAGGGCATTCACCCCTCCACTTT. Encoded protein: CASSQGTGHSPLHF.

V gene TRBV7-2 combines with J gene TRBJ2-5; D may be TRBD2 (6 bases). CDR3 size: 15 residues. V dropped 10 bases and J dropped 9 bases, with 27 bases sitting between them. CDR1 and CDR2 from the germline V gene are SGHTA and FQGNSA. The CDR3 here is CATEQLGRASGAQYF. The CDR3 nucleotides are TGTGCCACCGAGCAGCTGGGGCGGGCCTCGGGGGCCCAGTACTTC.

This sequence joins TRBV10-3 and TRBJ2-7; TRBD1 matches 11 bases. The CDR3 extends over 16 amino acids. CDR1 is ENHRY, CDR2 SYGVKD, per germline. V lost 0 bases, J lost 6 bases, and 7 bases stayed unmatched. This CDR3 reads CAISESGQGVLLEQYF. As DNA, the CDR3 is TGTGCCATCAGTGAGTCGGGACAGGGGGTTCTTCTCGAGCAGTACTTC.

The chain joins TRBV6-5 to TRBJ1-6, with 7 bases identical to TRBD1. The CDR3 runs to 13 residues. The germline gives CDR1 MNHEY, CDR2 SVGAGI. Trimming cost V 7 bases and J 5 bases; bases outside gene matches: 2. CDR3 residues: CASTTGNNSPLHF. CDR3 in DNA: TGTGCCAGCACGACAGGGAATAATTCACCCCTCCACTTT.

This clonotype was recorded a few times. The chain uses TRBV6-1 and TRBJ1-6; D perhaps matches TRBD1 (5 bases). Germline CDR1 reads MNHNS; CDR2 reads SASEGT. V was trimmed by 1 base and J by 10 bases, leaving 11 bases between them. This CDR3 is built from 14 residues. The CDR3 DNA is TGTGCCAGCAGTGAAGAGGGACTCGGGTCACCCCTCCACTTT. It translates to CASSEEGLGSPLHF.

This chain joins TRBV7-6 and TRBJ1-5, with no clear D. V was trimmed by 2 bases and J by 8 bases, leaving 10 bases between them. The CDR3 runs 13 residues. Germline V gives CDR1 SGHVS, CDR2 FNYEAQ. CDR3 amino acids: CASSLTPVEPQHF. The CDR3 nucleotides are TGTGCCAGCAGCTTAACCCCCGTGGAGCCCCAGCATTTT.

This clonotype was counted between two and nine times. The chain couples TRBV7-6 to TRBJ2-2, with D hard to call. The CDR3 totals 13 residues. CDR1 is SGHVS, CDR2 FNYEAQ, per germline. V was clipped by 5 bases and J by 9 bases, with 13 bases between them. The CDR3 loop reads CASSPYPDWELFF. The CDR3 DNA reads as TGTGCCAGCAGCCCTTACCCGGATTGGGAGCTGTTTTTT.

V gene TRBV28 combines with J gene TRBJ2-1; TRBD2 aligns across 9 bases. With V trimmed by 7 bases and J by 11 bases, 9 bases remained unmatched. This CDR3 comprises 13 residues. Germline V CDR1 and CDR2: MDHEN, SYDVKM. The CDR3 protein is CASIQGASGKQFF. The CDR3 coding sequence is TGTGCCAGCATTCAGGGTGCTAGCGGGAAGCAGTTCTTC.

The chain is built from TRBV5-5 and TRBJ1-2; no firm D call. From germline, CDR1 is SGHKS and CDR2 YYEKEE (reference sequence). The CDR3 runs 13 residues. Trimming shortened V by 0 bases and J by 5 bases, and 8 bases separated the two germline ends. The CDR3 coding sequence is TGTGCCAGCAGCTTGGCGGCAAGTTATGGCTACACCTTC. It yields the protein CASSLAASYGYTF.

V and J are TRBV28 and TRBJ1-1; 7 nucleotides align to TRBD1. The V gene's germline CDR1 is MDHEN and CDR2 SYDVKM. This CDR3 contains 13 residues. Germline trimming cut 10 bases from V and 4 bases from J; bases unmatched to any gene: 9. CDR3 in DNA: TGTGCCACCAGGGGGGGGGGAGCCACTGAAGCTTTCTTT. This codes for CATRGGGATEAFF.

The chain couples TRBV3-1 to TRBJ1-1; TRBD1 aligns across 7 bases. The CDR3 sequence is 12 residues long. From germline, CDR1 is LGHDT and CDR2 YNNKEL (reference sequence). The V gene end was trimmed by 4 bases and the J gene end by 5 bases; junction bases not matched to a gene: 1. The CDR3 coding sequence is TGTGCCAGCAGCCCCAGGGGGACTGAAGCTTTCTTT. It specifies CASSPRGTEAFF.

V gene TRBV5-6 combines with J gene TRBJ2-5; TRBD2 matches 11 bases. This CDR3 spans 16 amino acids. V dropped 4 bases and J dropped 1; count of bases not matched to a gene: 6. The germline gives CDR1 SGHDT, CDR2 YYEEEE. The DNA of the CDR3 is TGTGCCAGCAGCCAGGGACTAGCGGCAATCCAAGAGACCCAGTACTTC. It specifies CASSQGLAAIQETQYF.

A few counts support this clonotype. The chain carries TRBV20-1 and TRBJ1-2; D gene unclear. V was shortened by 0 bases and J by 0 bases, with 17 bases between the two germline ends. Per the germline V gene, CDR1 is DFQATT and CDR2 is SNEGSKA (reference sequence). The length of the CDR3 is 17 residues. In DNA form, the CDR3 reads TGCAGTGCTAGAGAGCAGCCTGGACTGAAAGCTAACTATGGCTACACCTTC. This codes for CSAREQPGLKANYGYTF.

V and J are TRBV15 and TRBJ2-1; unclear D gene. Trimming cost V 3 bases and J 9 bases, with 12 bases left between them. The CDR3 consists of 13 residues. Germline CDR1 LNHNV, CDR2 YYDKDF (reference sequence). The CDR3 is CATSSNPKVEQFF. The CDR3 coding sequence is TGTGCCACCAGCAGCAACCCGAAGGTTGAGCAGTTCTTC.

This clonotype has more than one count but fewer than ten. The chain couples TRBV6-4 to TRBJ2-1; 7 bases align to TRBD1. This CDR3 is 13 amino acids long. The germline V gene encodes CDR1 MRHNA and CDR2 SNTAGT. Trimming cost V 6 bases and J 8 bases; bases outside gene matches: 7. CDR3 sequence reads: CASSLDRTYEQFF. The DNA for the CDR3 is TGTGCCAGCAGCTTGGACAGGACCTATGAGCAGTTCTTC.

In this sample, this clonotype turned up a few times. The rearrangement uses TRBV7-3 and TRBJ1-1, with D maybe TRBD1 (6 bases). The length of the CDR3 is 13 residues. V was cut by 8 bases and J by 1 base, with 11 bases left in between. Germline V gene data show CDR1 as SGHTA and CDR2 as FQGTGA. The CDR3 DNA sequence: TGTGCCAGCGGACAGACAGGGAACACTGAAGCTTTCTTT. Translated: CASGQTGNTEAFF.

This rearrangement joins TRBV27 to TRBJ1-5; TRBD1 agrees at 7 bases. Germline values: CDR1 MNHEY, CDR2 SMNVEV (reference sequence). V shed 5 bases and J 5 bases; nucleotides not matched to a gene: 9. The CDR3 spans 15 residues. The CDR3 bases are TGTGCCAGCAGTCCCCACAGGACAGGTCATCAGCCCCAGCATTTT. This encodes CASSPHRTGHQPQHF.

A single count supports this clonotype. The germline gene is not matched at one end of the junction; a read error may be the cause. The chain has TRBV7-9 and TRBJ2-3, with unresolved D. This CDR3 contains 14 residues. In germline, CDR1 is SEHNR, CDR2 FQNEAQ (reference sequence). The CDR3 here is CASSLAVALDTRYF. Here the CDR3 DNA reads TGTGCCAGCAGCTTAGCCGTGGCCCTAGATACGCGGTATTTT.

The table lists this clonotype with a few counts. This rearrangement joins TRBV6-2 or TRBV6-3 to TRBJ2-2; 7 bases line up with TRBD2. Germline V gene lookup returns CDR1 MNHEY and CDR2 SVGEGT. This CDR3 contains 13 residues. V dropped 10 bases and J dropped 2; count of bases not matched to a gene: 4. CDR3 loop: CAIREENTGELFF. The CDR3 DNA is TGTGCCATTCGGGAGGAAAACACCGGGGAGCTGTTTTTT.

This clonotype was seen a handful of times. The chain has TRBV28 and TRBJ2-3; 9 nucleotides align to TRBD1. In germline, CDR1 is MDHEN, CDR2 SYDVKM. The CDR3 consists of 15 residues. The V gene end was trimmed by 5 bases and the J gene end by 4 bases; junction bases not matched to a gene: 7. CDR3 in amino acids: CASSRTGVVSDTQYF. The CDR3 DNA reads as TGTGCCAGCAGTAGGACAGGGGTAGTGTCAGATACGCAGTATTTT.

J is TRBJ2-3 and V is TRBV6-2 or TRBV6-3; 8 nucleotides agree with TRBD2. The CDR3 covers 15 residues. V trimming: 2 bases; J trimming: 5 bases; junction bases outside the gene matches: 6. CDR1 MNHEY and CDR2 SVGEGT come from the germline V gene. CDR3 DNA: TGTGCCAGCAGTTACGCGGGAGGACCACAAGATACGCAGTATTTT. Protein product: CASSYAGGPQDTQYF.

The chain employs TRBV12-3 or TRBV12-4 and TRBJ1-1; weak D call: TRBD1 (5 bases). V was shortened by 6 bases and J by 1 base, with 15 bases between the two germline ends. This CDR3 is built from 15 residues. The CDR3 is CASSYSDRKNTEAFF. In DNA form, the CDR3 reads TGTGCCAGCAGCTACTCCGACAGAAAGAACACTGAAGCTTTCTTT.

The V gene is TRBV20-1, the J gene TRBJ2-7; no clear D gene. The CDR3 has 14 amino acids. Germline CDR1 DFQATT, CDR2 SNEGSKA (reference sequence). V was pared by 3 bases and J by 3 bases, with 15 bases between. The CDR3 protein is CSARAPRQYYEQYF. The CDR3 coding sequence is TGCAGTGCTAGGGCCCCCAGGCAGTACTACGAGCAGTACTTC.

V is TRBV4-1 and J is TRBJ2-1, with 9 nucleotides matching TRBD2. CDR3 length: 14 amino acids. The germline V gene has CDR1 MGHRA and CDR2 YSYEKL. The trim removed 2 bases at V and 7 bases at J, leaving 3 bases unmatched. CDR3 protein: CASSQSGRFNEQFF. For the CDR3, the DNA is TGCGCCAGCAGCCAAAGCGGGAGGTTTAATGAGCAGTTCTTC.

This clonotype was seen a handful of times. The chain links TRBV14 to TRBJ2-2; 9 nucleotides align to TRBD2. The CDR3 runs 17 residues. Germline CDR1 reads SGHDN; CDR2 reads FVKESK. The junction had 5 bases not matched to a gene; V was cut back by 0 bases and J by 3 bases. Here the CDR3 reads CASSQDVRLADTGELFF. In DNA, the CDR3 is TGTGCCAGCAGCCAAGACGTCCGACTAGCGGACACCGGGGAGCTGTTTTTT.

The CDR3 DNA reads as TGTGCCAGCAGTCTAGCTGGTGAGCAGTTCTTC. Amino acid sequence: CASSLAGEQFF. The V gene is TRBV6-2 or TRBV6-3, the J gene TRBJ2-1; D is possibly TRBD2 (5 bases). V lost 5 bases to trimming and J lost 9 bases, with 8 bases between them. Germline values: CDR1 MNHEY, CDR2 SVGEGT. This CDR3 has 11 amino acids.

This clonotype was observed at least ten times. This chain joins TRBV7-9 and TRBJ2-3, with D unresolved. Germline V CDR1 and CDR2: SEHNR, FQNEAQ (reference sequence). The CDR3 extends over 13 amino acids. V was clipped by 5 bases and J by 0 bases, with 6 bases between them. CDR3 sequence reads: CASSEQSTDTQYF. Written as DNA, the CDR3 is TGTGCCAGCAGCGAACAGAGCACAGATACGCAGTATTTT.

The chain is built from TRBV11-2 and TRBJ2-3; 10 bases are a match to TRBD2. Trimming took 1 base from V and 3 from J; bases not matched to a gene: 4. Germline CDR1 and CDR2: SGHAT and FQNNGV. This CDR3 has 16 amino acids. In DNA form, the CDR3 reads TGTGCCAGCAGCTTAGCGGCTAGCGGGAGTACAGATACGCAGTATTTT. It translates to CASSLAASGSTDTQYF.